This T cell receptor beta chain was recovered during a study of identical twins. The table lists this clonotype with a few counts. This CDR3 contains 14 residues. The V end was cut by 4 bases, the J end by 3 bases, with 14 bases between. Germline values: CDR1 DFQATT, CDR2 SNEGSKA (reference sequence). Healthy Caucasians provided all donations. Template switching supplied a universal primer site; unique molecular identifiers were carried on the cDNA. One entry per CDR3 protein results from TCRdb running MiXCR on the 5' RACE reads. The sample records a few hundred thousand distinct CDR3 sequences, less than 25% being singletons. The sample was also reused in another study, on T cells expressing NK-cell markers. Per that paper: It was sorted CD3+CD56-NKG2C+, CD3+CD56+NKG2C- and CD3+CD56+NKG2C+ T cells that provided the TCR beta repertoires.

The TCR originated in a young woman in good health. Sequenced sample: CD4+ T cells sorted from blood. The chain carries TRBV20-1 and TRBJ2-3; D might be TRBD2 (6 bases). The CDR3 loop reads CSANLGGGTDTQYF. The CDR3 DNA reads TGCAGTGCTAATCTTGGGGGAGGAACAGATACGCAGTATTTT.